This TCR beta chain was documented in a study of shared clonotypes between healthy human individuals. Study summary: Donors consisted of two women and a few men between 18 and 49.

CD45RO-negative, CCR7-positively selected cells formed the naive CD8 fraction, excluding terminally differentiated effector memory CD45RA+ cells. This clone was recorded once. Every immunoSEQ plate was one replicate of a subset's evenly spread DNA. Libraries were prepared by immunoSEQ multiplex PCR; TCRdb keeps only in-frame clonotypes and omits some of them. The table shows millions of clones, with approximately 94% occurring only once. The sequence derives from a man aged 18 to 30 in good health. Some clones in this sample may be carry-over from other donors' samples. The sequenced material came from naive CD8+ T cells from PBMCs.

The CDR3 DNA follows: TGTGCCAGCAGCCCCTCCGGGGCCATGGAGCAGTACTTC. Translating gives CASSPSGAMEQYF. The rearrangement uses TRBV11-1 and TRBJ2-7; D may correspond to TRBD1 or TRBD2 (5 bases each). This CDR3 is built from 13 residues. The V end was cut by 5 bases, the J end by 7 bases, with 15 bases between. Germline V lookup: CDR1 SGHAT, CDR2 FQDESV (reference sequence).